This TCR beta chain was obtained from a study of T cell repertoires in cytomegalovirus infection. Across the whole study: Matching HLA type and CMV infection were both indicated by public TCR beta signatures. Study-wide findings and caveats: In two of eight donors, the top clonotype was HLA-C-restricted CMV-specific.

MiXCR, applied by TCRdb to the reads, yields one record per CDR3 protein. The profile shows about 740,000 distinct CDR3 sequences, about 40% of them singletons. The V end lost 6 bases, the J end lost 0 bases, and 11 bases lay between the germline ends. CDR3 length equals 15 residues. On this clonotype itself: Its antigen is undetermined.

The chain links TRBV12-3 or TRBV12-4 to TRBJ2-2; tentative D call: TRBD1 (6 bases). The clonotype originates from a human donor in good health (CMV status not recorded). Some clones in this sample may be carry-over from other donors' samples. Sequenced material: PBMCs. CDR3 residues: CASRRTESNTGELFF. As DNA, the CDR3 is TGTGCCAGCAGGAGGACAGAGTCGAACACCGGGGAGCTGTTTTTT.